A selection of T cell receptor beta chains follows, all from one sample in a study of OX40 agonist ivuxolimab in advanced cancers. The repertoire was sequenced with immunoSEQ multiplex PCR; TCRdb's copy has only in-frame clones and lacks some. The sample consists of more than 100,000 clones, around 87% of them appearing once. The sequencing used CD4+ or CD8+ T cells sorted from blood, collected in a trial of the OX40 agonist ivuxolimab. Receptors originate from an adult with an advanced solid tumor such as melanoma, head and neck, liver or kidney cancer. CDR3s include the opening cysteine and the closing phenylalanine or tryptophan. The order of the fields is J gene, D gene, clone size, CDR3 length, V gene, CDR3 protein, CDR3 DNA. The D gene is left open where the match is weak. Rows give clone size only sometimes, using once, few, many, or a class for an expanded clone.

>TRBJ1-6|TRBD1|.|15|TRBV18
CASSVTWDRDSPLHF
TGTGCCAGCTCAGTAACTTGGGACAGAGATTCACCCCTCCACTTT
>TRBJ1-2|.|.|14|TRBV2
CASSEGQGQYGYTF
TGTGCCAGCAGTGAAGGCCAGGGGCAGTATGGCTACACCTTC
>TRBJ1-1|TRBD1|.|13|TRBV28
CASSSGTGTEAFF
TGTGCCAGCAGTTCCGGGACAGGGACTGAAGCTTTCTTT
>TRBJ2-3|TRBD2|.|15|TRBV11-3
CASSQASGGGDTQYF
TGTGCCAGCAGCCAGGCTAGCGGGGGGGGAGATACGCAGTATTTT
>TRBJ1-1|.|.|14|TRBV5-1
CASSLTSAGAEAFF
TGCGCCAGCAGCTTAACCAGTGCGGGGGCTGAAGCTTTCTTT
>TRBJ1-5|.|once|13|TRBV6-5
CASRTEPNQPQHF
TGTGCCAGCAGGACAGAACCTAATCAGCCCCAGCATTTT
>TRBJ1-2|.|.|14|TRBV5-4
CASSPGIMGNGYTF
TGTGCCAGCAGCCCCGGGATCATGGGGAATGGCTACACCTTC
>TRBJ2-7|TRBD1|.|14|TRBV19
CASSIRRGLYEQYF
TGTGCCAGTAGTATTCGTAGGGGGCTCTACGAGCAGTACTTC
>TRBJ1-6|.|.|13|TRBV6-6
CASSPSGNSPLHF
TGTGCCAGCAGCCCCTCAGGGAACTCACCCCTCCACTTT
>TRBJ2-1|TRBD1|.|14|TRBV27
CASSGTALYNEQFF
TGTGCCAGCAGCGGGACAGCGTTGTACAATGAGCAGTTCTTC
>TRBJ2-7|TRBD1|.|15|TRBV6-6
CASSYPGQGQGEQYF
TGTGCCAGCAGTTACCCCGGACAGGGACAAGGAGAGCAGTACTTC
>TRBJ1-1|.|.|12|TRBV28
CASIRSRTEAFF
TGTGCCAGCATCAGGAGTCGGACTGAAGCTTTCTTT
>TRBJ2-5|TRBD1|.|13|TRBV7-2
CASSSDRDGTQYF
TGTGCCAGCAGCTCAGACAGGGACGGGACCCAGTACTTC
>TRBJ2-3|TRBD2|.|15|TRBV6-6
CASSFSGGGTDTQYF
TGTGCCAGCAGTTTTAGCGGGGGGGGCACAGATACGCAGTATTTT
>TRBJ2-1|TRBD1|once|15|TRBV5-1
CASSSMTGKYNEQFF
TGCGCCAGCAGCTCAATGACAGGGAAGTACAATGAGCAGTTCTTC
>TRBJ2-2|.|.|14|TRBV18
CASSPMQDTGELFF
TGTGCCAGCTCACCAATGCAGGACACCGGGGAGCTGTTTTTT
>TRBJ2-1|.|.|15|TRBV11-2
CASSSRLVSYNEQFF
TGTGCCAGCAGCTCCCGACTAGTGTCCTACAATGAGCAGTTCTTC
>TRBJ1-4|.|.|16|TRBV28
CASSLTALGTNEKLFF
TGTGCCAGCAGTTTGACAGCCTTAGGGACTAATGAAAAACTGTTTTTT
>TRBJ2-1|.|.|14|TRBV10-2
CASQRQSSYNEQFF
TGCGCCAGCCAGCGGCAGAGCTCCTACAATGAGCAGTTCTTC
>TRBJ2-1|TRBD1|once|14|TRBV7-9
CASSGDRSKNEQFF
TGTGCCAGCAGCGGGGACAGATCTAAGAATGAGCAGTTCTTC
>TRBJ2-3|TRBD2|.|14|TRBV27
CASSFLTGGDTQYF
TGTGCCAGCAGTTTTCTTACCGGGGGGGATACGCAGTATTTT
>TRBJ2-6|.|.|14|TRBV4-3
CASSQETGANVLTF
TGCGCCAGCAGCCAAGAAACTGGGGCCAACGTCCTGACTTTC
>TRBJ1-6|.|.|13|TRBV6-5
CASGGGINSPLHF
TGTGCCAGCGGCGGGGGCATTAACTCACCCCTCCACTTT
>TRBJ2-5|TRBD1|.|13|TRBV2
CASTWGQGETQYF
TGTGCCAGCACTTGGGGACAGGGGGAGACCCAGTACTTC
>TRBJ2-3|.|.|12|TRBV5-4
CATSISTDTQYF
TGTGCCACCTCTATAAGCACAGATACGCAGTATTTT
>TRBJ1-5|.|.|15|TRBV6-5
CASSQFQYSNQPQHF
TGTGCCAGCAGTCAGTTTCAGTATAGCAATCAGCCCCAGCATTTT
>TRBJ1-1|.|.|11|TRBV5-6
CASSRGPEAFF
TGTGCCAGCAGTAGGGGTCCCGAAGCTTTCTTT
>TRBJ2-5|TRBD2|.|16|TRBV13
CASSPPGGRVAETQYF
TGTGCCAGCAGCCCCCCGGGGGGGCGTGTAGCAGAGACCCAGTACTTC
>TRBJ2-5|TRBD1|.|16|TRBV7-2
CASSPTGQGALETQYF
TGTGCCAGCAGCCCGACGGGACAGGGGGCTTTGGAGACCCAGTACTTC
>TRBJ2-2|.|.|14|TRBV6-5
CASSPQRVTGELFF
TGTGCCAGCAGTCCACAAAGGGTGACCGGGGAGCTGTTTTTT
>TRBJ1-2|.|.|16|TRBV6-6
CASSYRDTPGDYGYTF
TGTGCCAGCAGTTACAGGGACACCCCAGGTGACTATGGCTACACCTTC
>TRBJ1-4|TRBD1|.|13|TRBV13
CASSTDREEKLFF
TGTGCCAGCAGCACTGACAGGGAAGAAAAACTGTTTTTT
>TRBJ2-4|TRBD1|.|15|TRBV27
CASSSPAGGKNIQYF
TGTGCCAGCAGTTCCCCCGCAGGGGGCAAAAACATTCAGTACTTC
>TRBJ1-3|TRBD1|.|15|TRBV5-1
CASSRGGASGNTIYF
TGCGCCAGCTCCAGGGGGGGAGCCTCTGGAAACACCATATATTTT
>TRBJ1-5|TRBD1|.|17|TRBV18
CASSHDRGRGSRQPQHF
TGTGCCAGCTCCCACGACAGGGGGCGCGGATCACGGCAGCCCCAGCATTTT
>TRBJ1-5|.|once|13|TRBV7-2
CASSPSLPSAQHF
TGTGCCAGCAGCCCTAGTCTTCCTTCGGCCCAGCATTTT
>TRBJ2-2|TRBD2|.|16|TRBV7-7
CASSPPGGENTGELFF
TGTGCCAGCAGCCCGCCGGGAGGGGAGAACACCGGGGAGCTGTTTTTT
>TRBJ1-2|.|.|13|TRBV30
CAWSVTVSYGYTF
TGTGCCTGGAGTGTAACCGTGAGCTATGGCTACACCTTC
>TRBJ2-7|TRBD2|.|16|TRBV11-2
CASSLQAAGGLYEQYF
TGTGCCAGCAGCCTCCAGGCGGCGGGGGGGCTATACGAGCAGTACTTC
>TRBJ2-3|TRBD2|.|18|TRBV7-2
CASSLIVASGGVADTQYF
TGTGCCAGCAGCTTGATCGTTGCTAGCGGGGGGGTTGCAGATACGCAGTATTTT